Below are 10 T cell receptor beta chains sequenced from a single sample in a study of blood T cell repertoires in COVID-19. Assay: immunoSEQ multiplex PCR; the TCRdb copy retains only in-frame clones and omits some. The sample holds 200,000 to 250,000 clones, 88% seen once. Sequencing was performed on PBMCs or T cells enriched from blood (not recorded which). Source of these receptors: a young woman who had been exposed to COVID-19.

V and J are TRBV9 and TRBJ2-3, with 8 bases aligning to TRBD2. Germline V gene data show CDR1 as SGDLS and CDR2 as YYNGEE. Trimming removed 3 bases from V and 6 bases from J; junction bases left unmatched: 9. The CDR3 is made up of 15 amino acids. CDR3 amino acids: CASSDRGLVGDTQYF. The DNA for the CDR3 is TGTGCCAGCAGCGACCGGGGACTAGTGGGGGATACGCAGTATTTT.

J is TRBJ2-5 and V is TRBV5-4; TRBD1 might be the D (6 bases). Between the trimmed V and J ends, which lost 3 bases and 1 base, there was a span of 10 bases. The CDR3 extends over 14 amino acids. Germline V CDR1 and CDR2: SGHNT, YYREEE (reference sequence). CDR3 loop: CASSSTGLQETQYF. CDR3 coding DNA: TGTGCCAGCAGCTCGACAGGCCTCCAAGAGACCCAGTACTTC.

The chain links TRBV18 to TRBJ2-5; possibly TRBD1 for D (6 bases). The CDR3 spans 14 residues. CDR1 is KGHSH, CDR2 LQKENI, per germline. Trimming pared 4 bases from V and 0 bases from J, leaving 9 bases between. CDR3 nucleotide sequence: TGTGCCAGCTCACTCACAGGGAACCAAGAGACCCAGTACTTC. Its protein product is CASSLTGNQETQYF. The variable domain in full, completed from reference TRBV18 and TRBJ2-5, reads NAGVMQNPRHLVRRRGQEARLRCSPMKGHSHVYWYRQLPEEGLKFMVYLQKENIIDESGMPKERFSAEFPKEGPSILRIQQVVRGDSAAYFCASSLTGNQETQYFGPGTRLLVL.

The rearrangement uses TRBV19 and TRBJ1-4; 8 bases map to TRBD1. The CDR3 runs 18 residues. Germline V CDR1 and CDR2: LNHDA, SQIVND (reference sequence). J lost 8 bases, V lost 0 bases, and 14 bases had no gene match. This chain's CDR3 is CASSIDAGGIGLREKLFF. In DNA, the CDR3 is TGTGCCAGTAGTATAGATGCAGGGGGCATCGGCCTGAGGGAAAAACTGTTTTTT.

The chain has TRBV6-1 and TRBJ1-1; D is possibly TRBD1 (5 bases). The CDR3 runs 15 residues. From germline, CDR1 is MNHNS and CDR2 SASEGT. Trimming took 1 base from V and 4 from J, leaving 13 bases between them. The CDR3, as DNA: TGTGCCAGCAGTGAAGGGTACCGGGGGGTCACTGAAGCTTTCTTT. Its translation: CASSEGYRGVTEAFF.

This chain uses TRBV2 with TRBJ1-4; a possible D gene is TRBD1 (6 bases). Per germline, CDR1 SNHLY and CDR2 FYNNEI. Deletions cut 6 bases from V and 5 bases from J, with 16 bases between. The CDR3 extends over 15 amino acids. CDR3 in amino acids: CASSETGTLNEKLFF. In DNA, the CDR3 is TGTGCCAGCAGCGAAACCGGGACACTGAATGAAAAACTGTTTTTT.

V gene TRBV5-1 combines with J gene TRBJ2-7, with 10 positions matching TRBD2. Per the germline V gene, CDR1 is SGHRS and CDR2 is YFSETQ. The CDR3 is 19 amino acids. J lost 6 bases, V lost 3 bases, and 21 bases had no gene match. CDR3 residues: CASSSGQGPALAGDAEQYF. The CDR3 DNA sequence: TGCGCCAGCAGCTCCGGACAGGGACCAGCTCTAGCGGGAGACGCCGAGCAGTACTTC.

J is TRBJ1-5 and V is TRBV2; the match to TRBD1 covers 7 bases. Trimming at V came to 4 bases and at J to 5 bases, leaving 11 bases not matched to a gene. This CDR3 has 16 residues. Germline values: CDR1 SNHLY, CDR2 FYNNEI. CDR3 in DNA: TGTGCCAGCAGTGGGACCGACAGGGACGGGGATCAGCCCCAGCATTTT. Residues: CASSGTDRDGDQPQHF. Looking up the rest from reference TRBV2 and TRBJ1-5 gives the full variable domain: EPEVTQTPSHQVTQMGQEVILRCVPISNHLYFYWYRQILGQKVEFLVSFYNNEISEKSEIFDDQFSVERPDGSNFTLKIRSTKLEDSAMYFCASSGTDRDGDQPQHFGDGTRLSIL.

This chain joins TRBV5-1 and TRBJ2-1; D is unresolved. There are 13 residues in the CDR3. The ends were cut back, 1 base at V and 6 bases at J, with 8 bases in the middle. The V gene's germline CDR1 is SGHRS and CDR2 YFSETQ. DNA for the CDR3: TGCGCCAGCAGCTTGACTAACCTCAATGAGCAGTTCTTC. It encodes CASSLTNLNEQFF.

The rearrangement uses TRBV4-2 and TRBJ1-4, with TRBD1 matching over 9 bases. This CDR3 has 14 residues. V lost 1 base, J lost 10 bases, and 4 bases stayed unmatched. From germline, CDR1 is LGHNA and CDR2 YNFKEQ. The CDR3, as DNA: TGTGCCAGCAGCCAAGTCGAGACAGGGGGAAAACTGTTTTTT. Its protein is CASSQVETGGKLFF.